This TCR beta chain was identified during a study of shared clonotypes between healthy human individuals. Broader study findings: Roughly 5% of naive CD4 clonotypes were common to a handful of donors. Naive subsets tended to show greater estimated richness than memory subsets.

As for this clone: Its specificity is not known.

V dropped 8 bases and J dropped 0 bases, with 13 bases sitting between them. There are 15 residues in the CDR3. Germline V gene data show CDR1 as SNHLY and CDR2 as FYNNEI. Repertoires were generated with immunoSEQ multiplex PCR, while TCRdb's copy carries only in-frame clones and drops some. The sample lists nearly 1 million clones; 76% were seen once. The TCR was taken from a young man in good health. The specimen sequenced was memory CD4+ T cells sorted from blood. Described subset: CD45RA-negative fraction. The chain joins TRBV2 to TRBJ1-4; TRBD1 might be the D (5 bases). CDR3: CASLIDRATNEKLFF. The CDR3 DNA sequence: TGTGCCAGCTTAATTGACAGAGCAACTAATGAAAAACTGTTTTTT.